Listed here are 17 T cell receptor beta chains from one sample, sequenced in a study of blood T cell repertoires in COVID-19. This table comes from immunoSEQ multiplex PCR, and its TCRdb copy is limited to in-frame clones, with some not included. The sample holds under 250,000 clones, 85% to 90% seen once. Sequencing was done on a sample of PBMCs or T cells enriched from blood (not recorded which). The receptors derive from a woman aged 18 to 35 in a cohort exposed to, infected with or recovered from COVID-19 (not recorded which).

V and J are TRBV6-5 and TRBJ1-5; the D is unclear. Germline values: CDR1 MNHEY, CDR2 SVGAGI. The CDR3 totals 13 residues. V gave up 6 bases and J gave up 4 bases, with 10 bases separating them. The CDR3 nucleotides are TGTGCCAGCAGAAAACCCCTAAATCAGCCCCAGCATTTT. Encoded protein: CASRKPLNQPQHF.

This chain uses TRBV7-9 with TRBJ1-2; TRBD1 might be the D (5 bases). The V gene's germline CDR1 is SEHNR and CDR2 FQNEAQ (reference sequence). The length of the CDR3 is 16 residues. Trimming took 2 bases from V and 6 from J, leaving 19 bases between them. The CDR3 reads CASSLSDSPARHGYTF. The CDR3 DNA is TGTGCCAGCAGCTTATCAGACAGCCCTGCAAGGCATGGCTACACCTTC.

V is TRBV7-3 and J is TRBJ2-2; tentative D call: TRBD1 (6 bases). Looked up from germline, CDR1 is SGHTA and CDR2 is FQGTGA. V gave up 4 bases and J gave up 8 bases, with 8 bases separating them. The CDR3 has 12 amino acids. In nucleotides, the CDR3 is TGTGCCAGCAGCTCGGGGACAGGGGAGCTGTTTTTT. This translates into CASSSGTGELFF.

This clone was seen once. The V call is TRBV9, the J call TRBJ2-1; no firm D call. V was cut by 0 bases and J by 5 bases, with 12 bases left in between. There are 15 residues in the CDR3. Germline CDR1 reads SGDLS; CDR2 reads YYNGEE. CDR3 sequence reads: CASSVAPRYDNEQFF. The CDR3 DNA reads TGTGCCAGCAGCGTAGCTCCACGCTACGACAATGAGCAGTTCTTC.

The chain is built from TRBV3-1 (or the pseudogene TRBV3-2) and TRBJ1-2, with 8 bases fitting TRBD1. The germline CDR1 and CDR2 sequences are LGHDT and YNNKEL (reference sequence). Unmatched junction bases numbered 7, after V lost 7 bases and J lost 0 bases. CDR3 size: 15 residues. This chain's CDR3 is CASTTGTGPNYGYTF. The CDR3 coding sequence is TGTGCCAGCACCACCGGGACAGGCCCTAACTATGGCTACACCTTC.

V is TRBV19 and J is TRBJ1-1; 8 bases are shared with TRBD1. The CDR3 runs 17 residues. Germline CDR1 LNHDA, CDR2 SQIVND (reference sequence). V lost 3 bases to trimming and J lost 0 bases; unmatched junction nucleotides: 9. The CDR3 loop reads CASSIRTGLVVNTEAFF. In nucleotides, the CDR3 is TGTGCCAGTAGTATCCGGACAGGGCTCGTGGTGAACACTGAAGCTTTCTTT.

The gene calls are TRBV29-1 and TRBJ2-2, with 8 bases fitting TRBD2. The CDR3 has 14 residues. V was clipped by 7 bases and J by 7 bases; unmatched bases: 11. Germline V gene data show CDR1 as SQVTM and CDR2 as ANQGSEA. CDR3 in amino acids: CSARTSRSGGELFF. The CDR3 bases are TGCAGCGCCCGGACTAGCCGGTCCGGCGGGGAGCTGTTTTTT.

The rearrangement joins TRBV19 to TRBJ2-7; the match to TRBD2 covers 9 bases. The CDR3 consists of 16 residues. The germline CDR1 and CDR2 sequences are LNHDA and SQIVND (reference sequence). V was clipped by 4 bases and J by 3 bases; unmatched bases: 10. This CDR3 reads CASSSDVREGFYEQYF. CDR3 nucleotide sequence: TGTGCCAGTAGTAGCGATGTGCGGGAGGGCTTCTACGAGCAGTACTTC.

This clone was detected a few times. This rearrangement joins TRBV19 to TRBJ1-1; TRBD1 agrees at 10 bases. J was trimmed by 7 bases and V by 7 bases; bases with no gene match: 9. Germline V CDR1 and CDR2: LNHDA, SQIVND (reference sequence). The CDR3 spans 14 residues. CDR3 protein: CASTLKDRGGEAFF. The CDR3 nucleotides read TGTGCCAGTACTCTAAAGGACAGGGGGGGTGAAGCTTTCTTT.

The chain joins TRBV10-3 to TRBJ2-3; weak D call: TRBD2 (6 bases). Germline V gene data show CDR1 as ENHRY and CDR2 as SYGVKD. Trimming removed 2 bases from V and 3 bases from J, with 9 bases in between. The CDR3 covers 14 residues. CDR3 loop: CAISEGGNTDTQYF. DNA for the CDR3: TGTGCCATCAGTGAGGGGGGGAATACAGATACGCAGTATTTT.

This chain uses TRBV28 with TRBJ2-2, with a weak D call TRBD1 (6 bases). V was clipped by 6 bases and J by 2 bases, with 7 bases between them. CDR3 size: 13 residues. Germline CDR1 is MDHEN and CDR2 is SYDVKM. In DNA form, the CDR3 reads TGTGCCAGCAGGACAGGAAACACCGGGGAGCTGTTTTTT. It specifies CASRTGNTGELFF. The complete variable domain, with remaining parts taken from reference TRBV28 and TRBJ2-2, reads DVKVTQSSRYLVKRTGEKVFLECVQDMDHENMFWYRQDPGLGLRLIYFSYDVKMKEKGDIPEGYSVSREKKERFSLILESASTNQTSMYLCASRTGNTGELFFGEGSRLTVL.

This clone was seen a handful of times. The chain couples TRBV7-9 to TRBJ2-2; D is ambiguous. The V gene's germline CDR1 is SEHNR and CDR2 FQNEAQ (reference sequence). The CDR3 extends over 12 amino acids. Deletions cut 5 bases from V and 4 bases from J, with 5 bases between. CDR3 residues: CASSPRTGELFF. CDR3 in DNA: TGTGCCAGCAGCCCCCGCACCGGGGAGCTGTTTTTT.

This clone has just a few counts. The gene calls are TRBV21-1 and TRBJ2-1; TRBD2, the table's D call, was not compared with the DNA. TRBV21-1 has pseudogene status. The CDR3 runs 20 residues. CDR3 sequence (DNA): TGTGCCAGCACTCCCCCCGGGACTAGCGGGAGGTTGGGCACCTACAATGAGCAGTTCTTC. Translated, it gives CASTPPGTSGRLGTYNEQFF.

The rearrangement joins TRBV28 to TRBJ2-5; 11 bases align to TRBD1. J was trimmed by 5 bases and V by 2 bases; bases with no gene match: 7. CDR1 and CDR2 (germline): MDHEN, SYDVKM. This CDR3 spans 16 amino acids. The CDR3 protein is CASSLEDRGRGETQYF. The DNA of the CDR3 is TGTGCCAGCAGTTTAGAGGACAGGGGGCGAGGGGAGACCCAGTACTTC.

CDR3 DNA sequence: TGTGCCAGCAGCCAAGATGGGGGCTCTCCTGGAAACACCATATATTTT. It encodes CASSQDGGSPGNTIYF. The chain carries TRBV4-2 and TRBJ1-3; tentative D call: TRBD1 (6 bases). V was shortened by 0 bases and J by 2 bases, with 11 bases between the two germline ends. CDR1 and CDR2 (germline): LGHNA, YNFKEQ. The CDR3 totals 16 residues.

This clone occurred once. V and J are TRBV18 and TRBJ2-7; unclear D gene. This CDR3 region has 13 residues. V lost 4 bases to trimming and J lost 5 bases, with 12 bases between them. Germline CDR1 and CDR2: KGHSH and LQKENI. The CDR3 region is CASSLTMENEQYF. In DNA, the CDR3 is TGTGCCAGCTCACTGACCATGGAGAACGAGCAGTACTTC. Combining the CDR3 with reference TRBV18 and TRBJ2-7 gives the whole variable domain NAGVMQNPRHLVRRRGQEARLRCSPMKGHSHVYWYRQLPEEGLKFMVYLQKENIIDESGMPKERFSAEFPKEGPSILRIQQVVRGDSAAYFCASSLTMENEQYFGPGTRLTVT.

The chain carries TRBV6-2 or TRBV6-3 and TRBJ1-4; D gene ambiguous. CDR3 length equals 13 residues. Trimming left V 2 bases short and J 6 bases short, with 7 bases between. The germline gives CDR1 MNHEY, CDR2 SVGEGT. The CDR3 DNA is TGTGCCAGCAGTTACACAGCGGATGAAAAACTGTTTTTT. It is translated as CASSYTADEKLFF.